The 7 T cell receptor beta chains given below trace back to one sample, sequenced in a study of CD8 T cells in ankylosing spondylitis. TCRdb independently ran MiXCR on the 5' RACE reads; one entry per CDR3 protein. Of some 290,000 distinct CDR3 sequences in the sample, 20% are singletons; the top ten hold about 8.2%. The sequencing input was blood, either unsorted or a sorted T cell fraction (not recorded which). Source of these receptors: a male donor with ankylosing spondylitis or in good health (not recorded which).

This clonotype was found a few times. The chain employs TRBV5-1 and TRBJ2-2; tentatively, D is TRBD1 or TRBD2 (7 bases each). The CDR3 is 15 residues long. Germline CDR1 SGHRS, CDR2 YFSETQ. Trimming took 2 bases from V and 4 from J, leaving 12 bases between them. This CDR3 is CASSLQGRGTGELFF. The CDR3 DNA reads TGCGCCAGCAGCTTACAGGGGAGGGGCACCGGGGAGCTGTTTTTT. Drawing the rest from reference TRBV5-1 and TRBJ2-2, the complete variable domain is KAGVTQTPRYLIKTRGQQVTLSCSPISGHRSVSWYQQTPGQGLQFLFEYFSETQRNKGNFPGRFSGRQFSNSRSEMNVSTLELGDSALYLCASSLQGRGTGELFFGEGSRLTVL.

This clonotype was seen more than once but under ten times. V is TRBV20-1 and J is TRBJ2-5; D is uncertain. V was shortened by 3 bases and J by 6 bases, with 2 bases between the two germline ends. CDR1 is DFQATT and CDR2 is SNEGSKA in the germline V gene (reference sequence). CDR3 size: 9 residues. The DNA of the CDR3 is TGCAGTGCTAGGCAGACCCAGTACTTC. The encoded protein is CSARQTQYF.

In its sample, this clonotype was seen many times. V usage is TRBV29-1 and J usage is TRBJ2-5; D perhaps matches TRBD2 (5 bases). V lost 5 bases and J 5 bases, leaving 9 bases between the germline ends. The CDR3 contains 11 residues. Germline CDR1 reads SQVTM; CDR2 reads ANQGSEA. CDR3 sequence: CSVRGPETQYF. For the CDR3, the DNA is TGCAGCGTTCGGGGTCCGGAGACCCAGTACTTC.

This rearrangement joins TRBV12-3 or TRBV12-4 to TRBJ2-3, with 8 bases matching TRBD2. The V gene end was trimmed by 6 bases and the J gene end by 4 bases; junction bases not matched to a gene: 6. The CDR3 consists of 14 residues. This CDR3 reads CASSGLAWADTQYF. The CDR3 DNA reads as TGTGCCAGCAGCGGACTAGCTTGGGCAGATACGCAGTATTTT.

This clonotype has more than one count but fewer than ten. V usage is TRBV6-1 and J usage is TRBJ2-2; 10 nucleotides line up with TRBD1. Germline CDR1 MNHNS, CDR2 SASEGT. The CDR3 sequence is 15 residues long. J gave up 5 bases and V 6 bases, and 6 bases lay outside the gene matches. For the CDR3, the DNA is TGTGCCAGCAGAAGACAGGGGGCAGGAACCGGGGAGCTGTTTTTT. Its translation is CASRRQGAGTGELFF.

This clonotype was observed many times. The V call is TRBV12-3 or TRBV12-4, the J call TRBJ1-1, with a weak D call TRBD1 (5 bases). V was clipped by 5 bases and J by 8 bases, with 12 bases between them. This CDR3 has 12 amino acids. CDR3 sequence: CASSKDRTEAFF. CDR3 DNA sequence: TGTGCCAGCAGTAAAGACAGAACCGAAGCTTTCTTT.

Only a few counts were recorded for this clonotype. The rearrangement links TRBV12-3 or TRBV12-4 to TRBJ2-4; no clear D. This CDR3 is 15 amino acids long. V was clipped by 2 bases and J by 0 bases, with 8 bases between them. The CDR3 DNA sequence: TGTGCCAGCAGTTTATCGTGGGGAGCCAAAAACATTCAGTACTTC. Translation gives CASSLSWGAKNIQYF.